The sequence of this T cell receptor (beta chain) was determined in a study of shared clonotypes between healthy human individuals. Germline assignment: CDR1 MGHRA and CDR2 YSYEKL. Unmatched junction bases numbered 8, after V lost 6 bases and J lost 4 bases. The CDR3 loop spans 15 amino acids. Some clones are missing from TCRdb's copy, which holds only in-frame ones; the method was immunoSEQ multiplex PCR. The repertoire includes about 470,000 clones, around 75% of them detected once, and less than 15% sits in the top ten. The origin of this receptor is a woman in her thirties or forties in good health. Some clones in this sample may be carry-over from other donors' samples. Source material: PBMCs. This chain joins TRBV4-1 and TRBJ1-5; 8 bases line up with TRBD1. CDR3 protein: CASRRGTGDNQPQHF. The CDR3 DNA reads TGCGCCAGCAGGCGGGGGACAGGAGATAATCAGCCCCAGCATTTT.